This T cell receptor (beta chain) derives from a study of T cells after yellow fever vaccination. TCRdb fed the 5' RACE reads into MiXCR, producing one record per CDR3 protein. The table has about 430,000 distinct CDR3 sequences, about 17% seen once. V lost 9 bases and J 5 bases, leaving 18 bases between the germline ends. CDR3 length: 14 amino acids. The receptor was derived from a man aged 18 to 30 who received the YFV17D yellow fever vaccine. V and J are TRBV12-3 or TRBV12-4 and TRBJ2-3; D unclear. Material: PBMCs, obtained before the yellow fever booster vaccination. CDR3 loop: CASTPATLQDTQYF. Written as DNA, the CDR3 is TGTGCCAGTACGCCGGCGACCCTGCAAGATACGCAGTATTTT.